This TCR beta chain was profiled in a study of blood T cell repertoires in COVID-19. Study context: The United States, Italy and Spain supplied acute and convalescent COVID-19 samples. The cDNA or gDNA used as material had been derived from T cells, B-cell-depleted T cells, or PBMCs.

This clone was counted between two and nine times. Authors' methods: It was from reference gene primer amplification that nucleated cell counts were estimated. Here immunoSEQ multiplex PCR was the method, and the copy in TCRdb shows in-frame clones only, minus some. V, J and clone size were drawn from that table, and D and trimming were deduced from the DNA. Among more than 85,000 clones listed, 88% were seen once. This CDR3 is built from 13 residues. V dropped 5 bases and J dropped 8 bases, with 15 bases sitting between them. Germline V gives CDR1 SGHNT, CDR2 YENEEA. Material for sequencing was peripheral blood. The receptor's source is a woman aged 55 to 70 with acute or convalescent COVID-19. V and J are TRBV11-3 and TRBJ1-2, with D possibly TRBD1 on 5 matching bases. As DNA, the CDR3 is TGTGCCAGCAGCCTCCGGGCGGGGGGAGGCTACACCTTC. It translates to CASSLRAGGGYTF. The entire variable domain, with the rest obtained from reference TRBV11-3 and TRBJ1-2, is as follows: EAGVVQSPRYKIIEKKQPVAFWCNPISGHNTLYWYLQNLGQGPELLIRYENEEAVDDSQLPKDRFSAERLKGVDSTLKIQPAELGDSAVYLCASSLRAGGGYTFGSGTRLTVV.